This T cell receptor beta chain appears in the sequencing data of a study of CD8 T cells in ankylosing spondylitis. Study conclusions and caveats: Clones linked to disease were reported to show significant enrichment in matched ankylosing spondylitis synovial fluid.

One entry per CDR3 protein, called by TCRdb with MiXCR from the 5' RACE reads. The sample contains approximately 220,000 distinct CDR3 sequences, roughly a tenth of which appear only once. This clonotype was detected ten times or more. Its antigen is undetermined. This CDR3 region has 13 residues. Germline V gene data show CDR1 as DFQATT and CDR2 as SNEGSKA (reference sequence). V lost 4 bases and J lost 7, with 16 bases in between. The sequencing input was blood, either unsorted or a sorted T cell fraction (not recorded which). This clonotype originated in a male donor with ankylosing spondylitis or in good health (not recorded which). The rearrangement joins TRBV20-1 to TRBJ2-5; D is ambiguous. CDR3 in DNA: TGCAGTGCTAACCAGAGAGCAGGTGGGACCCAGTACTTC. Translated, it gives CSANQRAGGTQYF.